A single sample gave rise to the 29 T cell receptor beta chains below, sequenced in a study of blood T cells in healthy people across ages (dated by TCRdb to the mid-2010s). Receptor libraries were prepared by 5' RACE. Sequenced on an Illumina HiSeq 2500. A second PCR of about 6 to 11 cycles was performed with a sample-barcoded 5' primer and a J-beta primer mix. The public reads were quality trimmed at Q25 with fastp and then assembled into clones with MiXCR by TCRdb, keeping productive beta chains. Merged by CDR3 protein, the rows form single entries marked with the most common genes and DNA. The sample table shows more than 800,000 distinct CDR3 sequences, and 45% are seen once. The ten largest clones capture about 20% of the sample. Sample: blood. Receptors originate from a woman in her fifties or sixties in good health.

The sample holds a few counts of this clonotype. The V gene is TRBV27, the J gene TRBJ2-5; D gene unclear. CDR1 MNHEY and CDR2 SMNVEV come from the germline V gene (reference sequence). The length of the CDR3 is 14 residues. V shed 5 bases and J shed 4 bases, with 14 bases lying between them. The CDR3: CASSPRVGSETQYF. In DNA form, the CDR3 reads TGTGCCAGCAGTCCCCGAGTAGGGTCAGAGACCCAGTACTTC.

This clonotype occurred a few times. The chain couples TRBV5-1 to TRBJ2-7; D may be TRBD1 or TRBD2 (5 bases each). V lost 1 base and J 1 base, leaving 18 bases between the germline ends. The CDR3 runs to 17 residues. The germline V gene encodes CDR1 SGHRS and CDR2 YFSETQ. CDR3 sequence reads: CASSLMGVVGDSYEQYF. The CDR3 region has the DNA TGCGCCAGCAGCTTGATGGGGGTGGTCGGGGATTCCTACGAGCAGTACTTC.

This chain links TRBV20-1 with TRBJ2-3; 8 bases agree with TRBD2. The V segment lost 4 bases and the J segment 4 bases; nucleotides outside the gene matches: 4. The CDR3 spans 13 residues. In germline, CDR1 is DFQATT, CDR2 SNEGSKA (reference sequence). The CDR3 bases are TGCAGTGCTATCGGCGGGAGGCCAGATACGCAGTATTTT. Translated, it gives CSAIGGRPDTQYF.

This rearrangement joins TRBV2 to TRBJ2-7; 10 bases are a match to TRBD1. Trimming removed 11 bases from V and 2 bases from J; junction bases left unmatched: 12. The CDR3 is 15 residues long. In germline, CDR1 is SNHLY, CDR2 FYNNEI. DNA for the CDR3: TGTGCCTGCACCAAGGGGGACAGGGGTCCCTACGAGCAGTACTTC. Residues: CACTKGDRGPYEQYF.

The V gene is TRBV7-6, the J gene TRBJ2-6, with unresolved D. The germline V and J ends were trimmed by 5 bases and 2 bases, with 13 bases remaining between them. There are 16 residues in the CDR3. Germline V gene sequence: CDR1 SGHVS, CDR2 FNYEAQ. The CDR3 bases are TGTGCCAGCAGCGCATTACATGGTGCTGGGGCCAACGTCCTGACTTTC. It specifies CASSALHGAGANVLTF.

The V call is TRBV20-1, the J call TRBJ1-4; no clear D. The CDR3 is 15 amino acids. CDR1 DFQATT and CDR2 SNEGSKA come from the germline V gene (reference sequence). Trimming removed 1 base at V and 7 bases at J, with 16 bases between. CDR3 DNA: TGCAGTGCTAGAGTCATGGGGATGGGAAGTGAAAAACTGTTTTTT. This codes for CSARVMGMGSEKLFF.

This clonotype turned up a few times. J is TRBJ1-2 and V is TRBV2; 7 nucleotides agree with TRBD1. Germline V CDR1 and CDR2: SNHLY, FYNNEI. The CDR3 totals 14 residues. Unmatched junction bases numbered 6, after V lost 1 base and J lost 7 bases. As DNA, the CDR3 is TGTGCCAGCAGTGAAGGCACAGGGGCTGGTGGCTACACCTTC. Translated, it gives CASSEGTGAGGYTF.

This chain links TRBV5-6 with TRBJ1-2; TRBD1 matches 9 bases. The germline V gene encodes CDR1 SGHDT and CDR2 YYEEEE. This CDR3 region has 14 residues. Unmatched junction bases numbered 6, after V lost 4 bases and J lost 5 bases. The CDR3 DNA sequence: TGTGCCAGCAGCAGGGACAGGGACGAGTATGGCTACACCTTC. It encodes CASSRDRDEYGYTF.

In DNA, the CDR3 is TGTGCCAGCATCTTGTCGGGAACGCATGGCTACACCTTC. It translates to CASILSGTHGYTF. This chain uses TRBV7-9 with TRBJ1-2, with no clear D. Trimming cost V 7 bases and J 6 bases, with 15 bases left between them. This CDR3 has 13 amino acids. Germline V CDR1 and CDR2: SEHNR, FQNEAQ (reference sequence).

This clonotype turned up a few times. V and J are TRBV2 and TRBJ2-5; D possibly matches TRBD1 or TRBD2 (6 bases each). Trimming took off 7 bases at V and 5 bases at J, with 17 bases between the two ends. There are 14 residues in the CDR3. The V gene's germline CDR1 is SNHLY and CDR2 FYNNEI. CDR3 region: CASKAVGGLETQYF. The DNA for the CDR3 is TGTGCCAGCAAAGCAGTAGGGGGGCTGGAGACCCAGTACTTC.

This clonotype was observed at least ten times. This chain joins TRBV29-1 and TRBJ2-7, with a weak D call TRBD1 (5 bases). From germline, CDR1 is SQVTM and CDR2 ANQGSEA. V gave up 4 bases and J gave up 2 bases, with 12 bases separating them. The CDR3 runs 13 residues. CDR3 sequence (DNA): TGCAGCGTTGGTCAGGGTAGGGCCTACGAGCAGTACTTC. It codes for CSVGQGRAYEQYF.

The chain uses TRBV12-3 or TRBV12-4 and TRBJ2-1; D possibly matches TRBD1 or TRBD2 (5 bases each). V lost 8 bases and J lost 4, with 15 bases in between. The CDR3 length is 14 residues. CDR3 bases: TGTGCCAGCGGATCCCGGGACGGATACAATGAGCAGTTCTTC. Protein product: CASGSRDGYNEQFF.

This clonotype has ten or more counts. The chain joins TRBV4-1 to TRBJ2-3, with 12 bases identical to TRBD2. Germline CDR1 is MGHRA and CDR2 is YSYEKL. Trimming took 4 bases from V and 0 from J; bases not matched to a gene: 8. The CDR3 has 18 amino acids. CDR3 sequence: CASSLSSGRGKSTDTQYF. In nucleotides, the CDR3 is TGCGCCAGCAGCCTATCTAGCGGGAGGGGAAAAAGCACAGATACGCAGTATTTT.

The chain recombines TRBV20-1 with TRBJ2-4, with 9 nucleotides matching TRBD1. CDR3 length equals 15 residues. The ends lost 4 bases at V and 13 bases at J; junction bases unmatched: 17. Germline CDR1 reads DFQATT; CDR2 reads SNEGSKA (reference sequence). This chain's CDR3 is CSANTAGGTGFEQYF. The CDR3 bases are TGCAGTGCTAACACCGCGGGCGGGACAGGGTTTGAGCAGTACTTC.

This clonotype appeared many times. The V and J genes are TRBV12-3 or TRBV12-4 and TRBJ2-5; 8 bases are a match to TRBD1. Trimming cost V 5 bases and J 5 bases; bases outside gene matches: 13. This CDR3 is built from 16 residues. In nucleotides, the CDR3 is TGTGCCAGCAGTGTCTCGGGACAGGTAGTCTTGGAGACCCAGTACTTC. Translation gives CASSVSGQVVLETQYF.

This chain connects TRBV14 to TRBJ2-5; D uncertain. V lost 1 base and J lost 5, with 8 bases in between. Germline CDR1 is SGHDN and CDR2 is FVKESK. This CDR3 has 13 residues. The CDR3 coding sequence is TGTGCCAGCAGCCAAGGGCTTCGGGAGACCCAGTACTTC. This codes for CASSQGLRETQYF.

J is TRBJ2-3 and V is TRBV10-3; 8 bases match TRBD2. Germline V CDR1 and CDR2: ENHRY, SYGVKD. The ends lost 6 bases at V and 8 bases at J; junction bases unmatched: 10. This CDR3 comprises 14 residues. The CDR3 nucleotides read TGTGCCATCAGATTTGAACGGGGGGGCTCTACGCAGTATTTT. Translation: CAIRFERGGSTQYF.

This clonotype was seen only a few times. The chain has TRBV7-2 and TRBJ2-7, with 7 bases lining up with TRBD2. V lost 6 bases and J lost 4; bases outside the gene matches: 9. The CDR3 sequence is 14 residues long. The germline CDR1 and CDR2 sequences are SGHTA and FQGNSA. The CDR3 DNA sequence: TGTGCCAGCAGGAGTGGACTAGTGACTTACGAGCAGTACTTC. As protein: CASRSGLVTYEQYF.

This clonotype was seen more than once but under ten times. The chain joins TRBV20-1 to TRBJ2-1; D may be TRBD2 (6 bases). The CDR3 is 15 residues long. The V end was cut by 3 bases, the J end by 3 bases, with 15 bases between. Germline V CDR1 and CDR2: DFQATT, SNEGSKA (reference sequence). CDR3 in amino acids: CSARRPSGRYNEQFF. In DNA, the CDR3 is TGCAGTGCTAGGAGACCCAGCGGGCGCTACAATGAGCAGTTCTTC.

The chain joins TRBV6-5 to TRBJ1-2; D ambiguous. This CDR3 has 12 residues. The germline V and J ends were trimmed by 6 bases and 1 base, with 6 bases remaining between them. Looked up from germline, CDR1 is MNHEY and CDR2 is SVGAGI. The CDR3 is CASSENNYGYTF. CDR3 DNA: TGTGCCAGCAGCGAAAATAACTATGGCTACACCTTC.

The V gene is TRBV7-9, the J gene TRBJ2-7; 11 positions match TRBD2. The J call may not be correct, given that the DNA end is closer to TRBJ2-4. The germline V gene has CDR1 SEHNR and CDR2 FQNEAQ (reference sequence). CDR3 length: 19 amino acids. The CDR3 bases are TGTGCCAGCAGCTTAGCAGGACTAGCGGGCCCGTCCCCCCAAAGCATTCAGTACTTC. This translates into CASSLAGLAGPSPQSIQYF.

The chain carries TRBV5-6 and TRBJ2-5; the D gene is possibly TRBD1 (6 bases). The CDR3 has 15 amino acids. The V end lost 3 bases, the J end lost 1 base, and 13 bases lay between the germline ends. The germline V gene has CDR1 SGHDT and CDR2 YYEEEE. Written as DNA, the CDR3 is TGTGCCAGCAGCTCCGTCGTGGGGGCCCAAGAGACCCAGTACTTC. This translates into CASSSVVGAQETQYF.

V and J are TRBV6-5 and TRBJ2-4, with D uncertain. Trimming took 8 bases from V and 0 from J, leaving 17 bases between them. The CDR3 length is 16 residues. Per the germline V gene, CDR1 is MNHEY and CDR2 is SVGAGI. The chain's CDR3 is CASGWESSLAKNIQYF. Here the CDR3 DNA reads TGTGCCAGCGGTTGGGAATCCTCACTAGCCAAAAACATTCAGTACTTC.

This clonotype has ten or more counts. The rearrangement joins TRBV7-2 to TRBJ1-2; D unresolved. This CDR3 contains 14 residues. Trimming pared 3 bases from V and 7 bases from J, leaving 15 bases between. The germline CDR1 and CDR2 sequences are SGHTA and FQGNSA. The CDR3 reads CASSFQVMGGGYTF. CDR3 DNA: TGTGCCAGCAGCTTCCAAGTGATGGGTGGTGGCTACACCTTC.

This clonotype was found a few times. The chain combines TRBV6-5 with TRBJ1-5, with 9 nucleotides matching TRBD1. CDR3 length: 15 amino acids. Per the germline V gene, CDR1 is MNHEY and CDR2 is SVGAGI. Losses at the gene ends were 6 bases for V and 2 bases for J; bases not matched to a gene: 5. The CDR3 loop reads CASRLRTGGNQPQHF. Written as DNA, the CDR3 is TGTGCCAGCAGACTACGGACAGGGGGCAATCAGCCCCAGCATTTT.

At least ten counts were recorded for this clonotype. The chain recombines TRBV29-1 with TRBJ2-7; maybe TRBD1 (5 bases). Germline values: CDR1 SQVTM, CDR2 ANQGSEA. V was shortened by 6 bases and J by 3 bases, with 15 bases between the two germline ends. The length of the CDR3 is 13 residues. The CDR3 nucleotides are TGCAGCGTATCGAATAGACAGCTCTACGAGCAGTACTTC. Protein product: CSVSNRQLYEQYF.

In this sample, this clonotype turned up a few times. The chain links TRBV5-5 to TRBJ1-2; D possibly corresponds to TRBD1 (5 bases). This CDR3 spans 14 amino acids. The germline CDR1 and CDR2 sequences are SGHKS and YYEKEE (reference sequence). The V end lost 5 bases, the J end lost 5 bases, and 16 bases lay between the germline ends. The CDR3 DNA follows: TGTGCCAGCAGACAGGCCGGGGCATCTTATGGCTACACCTTC. Translated: CASRQAGASYGYTF.

The CDR3 sequence is CASSLWRQVSGANVLTF. As DNA, the CDR3 is TGTGCCAGCAGCTTATGGCGCCAGGTCTCTGGGGCCAACGTCCTGACTTTC. The J gene is TRBJ2-6, the V gene TRBV7-9, with no clear D. CDR1 SEHNR and CDR2 FQNEAQ come from the germline V gene (reference sequence). V was pared by 2 bases and J by 0 bases, with 11 bases between. This CDR3 comprises 17 residues. The variable domain in full, with the rest retrieved from reference TRBV7-9 and TRBJ2-6, is DTGVSQNPRHKITKRGQNVTFRCDPISEHNRLYWYRQTLGQGPEFLTYFQNEAQLEKSRLLSDRFSAERPKGSFSTLEIQRTEQGDSAMYLCASSLWRQVSGANVLTFGAGSRLTVL.

In its sample, this clonotype was seen once. The chain joins TRBV5-1 to TRBJ1-4; TRBD1 agrees at 7 bases. Germline V lookup: CDR1 SGHRS, CDR2 YFSETQ. The CDR3 runs 16 residues. The J segment lost 8 bases and the V segment lost 2 bases, leaving 12 bases of the junction unmatched. The CDR3 reads CASSFPTGVAEEKLFF. In DNA form, the CDR3 reads TGCGCCAGCAGCTTCCCTACAGGGGTAGCGGAGGAAAAACTGTTTTTT.